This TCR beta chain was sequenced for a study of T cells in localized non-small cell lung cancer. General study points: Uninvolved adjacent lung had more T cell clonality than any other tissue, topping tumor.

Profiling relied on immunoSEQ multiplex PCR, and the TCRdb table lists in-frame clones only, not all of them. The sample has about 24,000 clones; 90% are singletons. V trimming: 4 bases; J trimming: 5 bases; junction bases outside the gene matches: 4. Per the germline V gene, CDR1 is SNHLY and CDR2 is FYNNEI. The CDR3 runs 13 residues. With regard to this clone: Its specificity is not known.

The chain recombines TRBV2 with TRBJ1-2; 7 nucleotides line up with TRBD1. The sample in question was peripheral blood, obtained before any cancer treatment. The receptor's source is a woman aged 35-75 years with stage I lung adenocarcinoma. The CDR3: CASSVKGAYGYTF. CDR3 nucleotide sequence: TGTGCCAGCAGTGTCAAGGGGGCGTATGGCTACACCTTC.